A selection of T cell receptor beta chains follows, all from one sample in a study of T cells in narcolepsy. The protocol was immunoSEQ multiplex PCR, while the TCRdb copy is restricted to in-frame clones and leaves out a portion. The table shows tens of thousands of clones, with approximately 86% occurring only once. Sequenced: CD45RA- memory CD4+ T cells from PBMCs. All receptors derive from a human donor with narcolepsy. Both conserved end residues are part of each CDR3. A D gene is named only where the DNA matches it firmly. Clone size is stated in some rows and not others, as once, few, many or a class when expanded.

J gene	clone size	V gene	D gene	CDR3 protein	CDR3 DNA
TRBJ1-3	.	TRBV7-8	TRBD1	CASSLVGQAISGNTIYF	TGTGCCAGCAGCTTAGTTGGACAGGCCATCTCTGGAAACACCATATATTTT
TRBJ2-5	.	TRBV5-6	TRBD1	CASSLRDRRSQETQYF	TGTGCCAGCAGCCTCCGGGACAGGAGAAGCCAAGAGACCCAGTACTTC
TRBJ1-2	.	TRBV4-2	TRBD1	CASSQDTGGYGYTF	TGTGCCAGCAGCCAAGATACAGGGGGGTATGGCTACACCTTC
TRBJ2-7	few	TRBV29-1	TRBD1	CSVGRGTGGIYEQYF	TGCAGCGTTGGCAGGGGAACAGGGGGCATCTACGAGCAGTACTTC
TRBJ2-1	.	TRBV9	.	CASSVFTSPSSYNEQFF	TGTGCCAGCAGCGTATTCACTAGTCCGAGCTCCTACAATGAGCAGTTCTTC
TRBJ1-3	.	TRBV10-3	.	CAIRSTAPSGNTIYF	TGTGCCATCAGGTCGACAGCTCCCTCTGGAAACACCATATATTTT
TRBJ1-1	.	TRBV29-1	.	CSVAQGGTEAFF	TGCAGCGTTGCCCAAGGAGGCACTGAAGCTTTCTTT
TRBJ2-2	.	TRBV7-2	TRBD2	CASTLYSGRGHGELFF	TGTGCCAGCACCTTGTACAGCGGGAGGGGTCACGGGGAGCTGTTTTTT
TRBJ1-5	.	TRBV30	.	CASGSNQPQHF	TGTGCCTCGGGCAGCAATCAGCCCCAGCATTTT
TRBJ2-7	once	TRBV5-4	.	CASHQLPFDEQYF	TGTGCCAGCCACCAGCTCCCGTTCGACGAGCAGTACTTC
TRBJ1-5	.	TRBV6-6	TRBD1	CASSYDGTGFYPQHF	TGTGCCAGCAGTTACGACGGGACAGGGTTCTATCCCCAGCATTTT
TRBJ1-6	once	TRBV4-3	.	CASSHSGRIPNSPLHF	TGCGCCAGCAGCCACTCCGGCCGGATTCCTAATTCACCCCTCCACTTT
TRBJ2-3	.	TRBV27	TRBD2	CASRNRLAGTDTQYF	TGTGCCAGCCGAAATCGTCTAGCGGGGACAGATACGCAGTATTTT